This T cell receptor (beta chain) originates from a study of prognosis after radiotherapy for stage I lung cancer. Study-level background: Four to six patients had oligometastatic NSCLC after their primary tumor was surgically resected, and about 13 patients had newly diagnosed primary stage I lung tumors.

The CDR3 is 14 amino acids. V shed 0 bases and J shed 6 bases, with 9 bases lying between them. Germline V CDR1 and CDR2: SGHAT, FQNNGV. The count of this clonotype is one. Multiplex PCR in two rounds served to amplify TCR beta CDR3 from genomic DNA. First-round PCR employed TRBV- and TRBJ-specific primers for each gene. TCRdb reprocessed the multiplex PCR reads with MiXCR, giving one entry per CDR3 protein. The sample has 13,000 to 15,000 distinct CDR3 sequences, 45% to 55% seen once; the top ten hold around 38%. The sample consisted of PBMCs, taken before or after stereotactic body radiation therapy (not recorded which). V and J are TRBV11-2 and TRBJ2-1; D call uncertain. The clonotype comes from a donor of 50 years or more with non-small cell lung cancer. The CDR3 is CASSLEISLNEQFF. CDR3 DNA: TGTGCCAGCAGCTTAGAGATCTCACTCAATGAGCAGTTCTTC.